The clone carrying this T cell receptor beta chain was seen many times. The method was immunoSEQ multiplex PCR; TCRdb's version includes in-frame clones alone and lacks a portion of them. Of roughly 150,000 clones in the sample, approximately 91% are singletons; the top ten hold 2% to 3%. This specimen comes from a study of blood T cell repertoires in COVID-19. With 0 bases removed from V and 2 bases from J, the gap between germline ends came to 9 bases. Germline V lookup: CDR1 SGHDT, CDR2 YYEEEE. The length of the CDR3 is 15 residues. The chain recombines TRBV5-6 with TRBJ1-5; a possible D gene is TRBD1 (6 bases). This receptor was identified in a man aged 18 to 30 with acute or convalescent COVID-19. Material for sequencing was peripheral blood. The CDR3 DNA follows: TGTGCCAGCAGCTTGGTGGGGGCTGGCAATCAGCCCCAGCATTTT. Translated: CASSLVGAGNQPQHF.